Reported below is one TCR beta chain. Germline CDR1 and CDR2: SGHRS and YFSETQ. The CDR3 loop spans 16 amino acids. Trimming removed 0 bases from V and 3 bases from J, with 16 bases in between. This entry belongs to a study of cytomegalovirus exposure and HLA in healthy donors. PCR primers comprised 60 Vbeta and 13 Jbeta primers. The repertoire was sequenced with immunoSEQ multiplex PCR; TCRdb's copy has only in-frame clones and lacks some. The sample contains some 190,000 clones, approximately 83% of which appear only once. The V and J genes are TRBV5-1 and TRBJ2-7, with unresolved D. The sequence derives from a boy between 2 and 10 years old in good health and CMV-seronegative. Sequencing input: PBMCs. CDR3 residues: CASSLGPPGANYEQYF. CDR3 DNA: TGCGCCAGCAGCTTGGGTCCGCCGGGTGCGAACTACGAGCAGTACTTC.